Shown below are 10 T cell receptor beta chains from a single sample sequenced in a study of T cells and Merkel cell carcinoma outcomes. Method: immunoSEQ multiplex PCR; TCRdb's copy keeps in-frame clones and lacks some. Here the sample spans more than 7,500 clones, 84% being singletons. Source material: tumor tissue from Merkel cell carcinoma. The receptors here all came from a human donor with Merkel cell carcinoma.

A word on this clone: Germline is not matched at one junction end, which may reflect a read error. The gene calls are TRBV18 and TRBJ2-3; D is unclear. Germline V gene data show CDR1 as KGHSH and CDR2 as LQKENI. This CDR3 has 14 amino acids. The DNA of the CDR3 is TGTGCCAGCTCATCACCGTCCAGCTCAGATACGCAGTATTTT. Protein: CASSSPSSSDTQYF. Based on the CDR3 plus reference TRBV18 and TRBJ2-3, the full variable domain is NAGVMQNPRHLVRRRGQEARLRCSPMKGHSHVYWYRQLPEEGLKFMVYLQKENIIDESGMPKERFSAEFPKEGPSILRIQQVVRGDSAAYFCASSSPSSSDTQYFGPGTRLTVL.

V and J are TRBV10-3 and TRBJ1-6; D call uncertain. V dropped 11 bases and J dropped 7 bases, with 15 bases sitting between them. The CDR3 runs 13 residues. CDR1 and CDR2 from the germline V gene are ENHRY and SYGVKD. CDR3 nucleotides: TGTGCCCATCACGTCAGTCTCAATTCACCCCTCCACTTT. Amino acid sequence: CAHHVSLNSPLHF.

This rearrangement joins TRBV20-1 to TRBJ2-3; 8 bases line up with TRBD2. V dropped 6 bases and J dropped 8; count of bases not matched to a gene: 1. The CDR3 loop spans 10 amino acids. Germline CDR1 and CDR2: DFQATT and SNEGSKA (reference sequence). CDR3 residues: CSAAGGTQYF. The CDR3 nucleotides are TGCAGTGCCGCGGGGGGTACGCAGTATTTT.

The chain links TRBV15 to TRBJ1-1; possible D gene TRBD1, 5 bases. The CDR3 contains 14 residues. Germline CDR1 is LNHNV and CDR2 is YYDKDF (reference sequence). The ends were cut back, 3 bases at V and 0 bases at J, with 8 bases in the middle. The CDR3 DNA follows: TGTGCCACCAGCAGTGGGGACCTGAACACTGAAGCTTTCTTT. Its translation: CATSSGDLNTEAFF.

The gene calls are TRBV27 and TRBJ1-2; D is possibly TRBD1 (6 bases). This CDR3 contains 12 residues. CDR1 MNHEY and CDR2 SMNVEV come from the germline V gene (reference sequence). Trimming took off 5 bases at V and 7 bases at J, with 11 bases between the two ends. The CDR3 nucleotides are TGTGCCAGCAGTACCACAGGGTTTGGCTACACCTTC. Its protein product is CASSTTGFGYTF.

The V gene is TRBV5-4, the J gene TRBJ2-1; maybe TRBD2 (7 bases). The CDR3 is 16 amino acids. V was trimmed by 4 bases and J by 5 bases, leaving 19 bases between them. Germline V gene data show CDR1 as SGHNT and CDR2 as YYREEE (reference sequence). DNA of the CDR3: TGTGCCAGCAGCAAACCTCTTCGGGGGGCCGACAATGAGCAGTTCTTC. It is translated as CASSKPLRGADNEQFF.

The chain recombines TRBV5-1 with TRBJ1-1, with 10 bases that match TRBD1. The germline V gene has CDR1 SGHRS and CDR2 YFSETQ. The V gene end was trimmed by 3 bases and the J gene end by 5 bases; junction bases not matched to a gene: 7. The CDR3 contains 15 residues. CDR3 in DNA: TGCGCCAGCAGCTCAGGACAGGGGGGGAGGACTGAAGCTTTCTTT. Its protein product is CASSSGQGGRTEAFF.

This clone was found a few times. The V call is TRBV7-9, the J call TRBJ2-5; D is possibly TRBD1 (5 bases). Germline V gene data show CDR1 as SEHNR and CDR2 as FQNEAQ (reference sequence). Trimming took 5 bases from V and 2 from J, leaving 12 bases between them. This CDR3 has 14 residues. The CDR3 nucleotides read TGTGCCAGCAGCCAAAGACAGAAACAAGAGACCCAGTACTTC. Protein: CASSQRQKQETQYF.

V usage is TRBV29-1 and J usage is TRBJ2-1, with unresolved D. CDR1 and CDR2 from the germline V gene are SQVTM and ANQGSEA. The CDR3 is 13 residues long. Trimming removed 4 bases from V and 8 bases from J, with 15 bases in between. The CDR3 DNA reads TGCAGCGTTGCGGACGGGTACTGGGATGAGCAGTTCTTC. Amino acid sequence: CSVADGYWDEQFF.

In DNA, the CDR3 is TGTGCCAGCAGCTTGGTCGCGGGGGGGTCACCCCTCCACTTT. This translates into CASSLVAGGSPLHF. The V and J genes are TRBV5-6 and TRBJ1-6; D possibly corresponds to TRBD1 (5 bases). The CDR3 runs 14 residues. Trimming took 0 bases from V and 10 from J, leaving 11 bases between them. Germline CDR1 is SGHDT and CDR2 is YYEEEE.